This is a list of T cell receptor beta chains from one sample in a study of blood T cell repertoires in COVID-19. Method: immunoSEQ multiplex PCR; TCRdb's copy keeps in-frame clones and lacks some. The table records about 190,000 clones, around 79% of them present only once. Sequences were obtained from peripheral blood. The receptors here all came from a man aged 45-65 years who had recovered from COVID-19. CDR3s include the opening cysteine and the closing phenylalanine or tryptophan. A D gene is named only where the DNA matches it firmly. Expanded clones are given a class, and other clones once, few, many or no size at all.

V gene	D gene	J gene	clone size	CDR3 protein	CDR3 DNA
TRBV4-3	-	TRBJ1-3	-	CASSYDRNSGNTIYF	TGCGCCAGCAGCTACGACAGAAACTCTGGAAACACCATATATTTT
TRBV29-1	TRBD1	TRBJ2-7	-	CSAAGQGNEQYF	TGCAGCGCCGCCGGACAGGGCAACGAGCAGTACTTC
TRBV30	TRBD1	TRBJ2-7	-	CAWDRGTYEQYF	TGTGCCTGGGACAGGGGGACCTACGAGCAGTACTTC
TRBV6-2/TRBV6-3	TRBD1	TRBJ1-2	few	CASSDTGATNYGYTF	TGTGCCAGCAGTGATACAGGGGCAACTAACTATGGCTACACCTTC
TRBV4-3	-	TRBJ2-3	-	CASSQRPGSTDTQYF	TGCGCCAGCAGCCAAAGGCCGGGGAGCACAGATACGCAGTATTTT
TRBV10-3	TRBD1	TRBJ2-3	-	CAISEDQGATDTQYF	TGTGCCATCAGTGAGGATCAGGGGGCGACAGATACGCAGTATTTT
TRBV13	-	TRBJ2-7	-	CASSTTGKLSYEQYF	TGTGCCAGCAGCACAACAGGAAAACTATCCTACGAGCAGTACTTC
TRBV30	TRBD2	TRBJ2-3	-	CAWSVGLAGISDTQYF	TGTGCCTGGAGTGTCGGACTAGCGGGCATATCAGATACGCAGTATTTT
TRBV10-2	TRBD2	TRBJ2-7	-	CASRRLAGGAYEQYF	TGCGCCAGCAGGCGGCTAGCGGGAGGAGCCTACGAGCAGTACTTC
TRBV5-6	TRBD1	TRBJ1-5	-	CASSLQGIDQPQHF	TGTGCCAGCAGCCTACAGGGGATCGATCAGCCCCAGCATTTT
TRBV6-6	-	TRBJ2-3	-	CASSQAPGTPQYF	TGTGCCAGCAGTCAGGCTCCCGGGACTCCCCAGTATTTT
TRBV21-1	-	TRBJ1-5	many	CASSNGAGQASQPEMRLGQPQHF	TGTGCCAGCAGCAATGGGGCCGGACAGGCCTCCCAACCGGAAATGAGGTTAGGACAGCCCCAGCATTTT
TRBV27	-	TRBJ2-7	-	CASSLYPGLHEHEQYF	TGTGCCAGCAGTTTGTATCCGGGACTGCACGAACACGAGCAGTACTTC
TRBV15	-	TRBJ1-1	-	CATSRGPTEAFF	TGTGCCACCAGCAGGGGGCCCACTGAAGCTTTCTTT
TRBV5-1	-	TRBJ2-7	once	CASSLRSATYEQYF	TGCGCCAGCAGCTTGAGAAGCGCCACCTACGAGCAGTACTTC
TRBV27	-	TRBJ1-5	-	CASNPGQLGTGPQHF	TGTGCCAGCAACCCTGGACAGCTGGGGACCGGTCCCCAGCATTTT
TRBV4-1	TRBD1	TRBJ1-2	-	CASSSRDRGYGYTF	TGCGCCAGCAGCTCCCGGGACAGGGGTTATGGCTACACCTTC
TRBV18	-	TRBJ1-1	-	CASSPDWGGNTEAFF	TGTGCCAGCTCACCCGATTGGGGGGGGAACACTGAAGCTTTCTTT
TRBV4-1	-	TRBJ2-7	-	CASSRQVGDTTYEQYF	TGCGCCAGCAGCCGTCAGGTTGGGGACACAACCTACGAGCAGTACTTC
TRBV11-3	TRBD1	TRBJ2-7	-	CASSLLGGNSYEQYF	TGTGCCAGCAGCTTATTAGGGGGCAACTCCTACGAGCAGTACTTC
TRBV2	-	TRBJ1-2	-	CASSITENYGYTF	TGTGCCAGCAGCATAACAGAGAACTATGGCTACACCTTC
TRBV7-2	TRBD2	TRBJ2-7	-	CASSLRREHEQYF	TGTGCCAGCAGCTTACGGCGGGAGCACGAGCAGTACTTC
TRBV21-1	-	TRBJ1-2	-	CASSNGRVTNYGYTF	TGTGCCAGCAGCAATGGGAGGGTTACTAACTATGGCTACACCTTC
TRBV3-1/TRBV3-2	-	TRBJ2-4	-	CASSPRTYNIQYF	TGTGCCAGCAGCCCCAGGACTTATAACATTCAGTACTTC
TRBV7-3	-	TRBJ1-1	once	CASSPSMNTEAFF	TGTGCCAGCAGCCCATCCATGAACACTGAAGCTTTCTTT
TRBV30	TRBD1	TRBJ1-2	many	CAWRGQGLNGYTF	TGTGCCTGGAGAGGACAGGGGTTGAATGGCTACACCTTC
TRBV24-1	TRBD2	TRBJ2-5	few	CATSSPGLAGAETQYF	TGTGCCACCAGTAGCCCGGGACTAGCGGGAGCAGAGACCCAGTACTTC
TRBV6-1	TRBD1	TRBJ1-5	-	CASSARDRARDYSNQPQHF	TGTGCCAGCAGTGCACGGGACAGGGCTCGGGATTATAGCAATCAGCCCCAGCATTTT
TRBV9	-	TRBJ1-4	-	CASSVESQGLNEKLFF	TGTGCCAGCAGCGTAGAGAGTCAGGGCCTAAATGAAAAACTGTTTTTT
TRBV7-2	-	TRBJ1-4	few	CASSPLVWSAKLFF	TGTGCCAGCAGCCCCTTAGTGTGGTCCGCAAAACTGTTTTTT
TRBV9	TRBD2	TRBJ2-1	-	CASSVEGEGLAAYNEQFF	TGTGCCAGCAGCGTAGAGGGTGAGGGACTAGCGGCTTACAATGAGCAGTTCTTC
TRBV6-2/TRBV6-3	TRBD2	TRBJ2-3	-	CASSFDPSSGSRTDTQYF	TGTGCCAGCAGTTTCGACCCTTCTAGCGGGAGTCGTACAGATACGCAGTATTTT
TRBV7-6	TRBD1	TRBJ1-6	once	CASSLEGARNSPLHF	TGTGCCAGCAGCTTAGAGGGGGCGAGGAATTCACCCCTCCACTTT
TRBV6-6	TRBD2	TRBJ2-7	-	CASSQLGLAELSSYEQYF	TGTGCCAGCAGTCAACTAGGACTAGCGGAACTCAGCTCCTACGAGCAGTACTTC
TRBV5-4	-	TRBJ2-1	-	CASSASGSYNEQFF	TGTGCCAGCAGCGCGAGCGGCTCCTACAATGAGCAGTTCTTC
TRBV27	-	TRBJ2-3	-	CASSSRESSTDTQYF	TGTGCCAGCAGTTCCCGGGAGAGTAGCACAGATACGCAGTATTTT
TRBV7-3	TRBD1	TRBJ2-2	once	CASRSTGGTGELFF	TGTGCCAGCAGATCAACAGGGGGCACCGGGGAGCTGTTTTTT
TRBV5-4	TRBD2	TRBJ2-3	-	CASSLLAGDAQYF	TGTGCCAGCAGCCTTTTAGCGGGAGATGCGCAGTATTTT
TRBV27	-	TRBJ2-5	-	CASSIYPGSQVEYF	TGTGCCAGCAGTATTTATCCCGGGAGCCAAGTTGAGTACTTC
TRBV11-2	TRBD1	TRBJ2-5	-	CASSSGTGVGKTQYF	TGTGCCAGCAGCTCAGGGACAGGGGTTGGTAAGACCCAGTACTTC
TRBV11-3	-	TRBJ2-7	-	CASSLGGSYEQYF	TGTGCCAGCAGCTTAGGGGGCTCGTATGAGCAGTACTTC
TRBV6-5	TRBD2	TRBJ2-1	few	CASSLNSGRYLNEQFF	TGTGCCAGCAGTTTGAATAGCGGGAGGTATCTCAATGAGCAGTTCTTC
TRBV7-2	TRBD1	TRBJ2-7	once	CASSLTGGGYEQYF	TGTGCCAGCAGCTTAACAGGGGGCGGATACGAGCAGTACTTC
TRBV19	-	TRBJ2-1	-	CASRKVVGGDIYNEQFF	TGTGCCAGTAGGAAGGTAGTCGGAGGGGATATCTACAATGAGCAGTTCTTC
TRBV5-8	TRBD1	TRBJ1-1	-	CASSYQTGADTEAFF	TGTGCCAGCAGCTACCAGACAGGGGCGGACACTGAAGCTTTCTTT
TRBV20-1	TRBD2	TRBJ2-7	-	CSASSGVGRGTPYEQYF	TGCAGTGCTAGTTCCGGGGTGGGGCGGGGGACTCCCTACGAGCAGTACTTC
TRBV27	TRBD2	TRBJ2-1	-	CASTLRMGLAGADNEQFF	TGTGCCAGCACCCTCAGGATGGGACTAGCGGGAGCAGACAATGAGCAGTTCTTC
TRBV7-7	-	TRBJ2-2	-	CASSSVTGRTGELFF	TGTGCCAGCAGCTCCGTCACAGGGCGGACCGGGGAGCTGTTTTTT
TRBV5-6	TRBD1	TRBJ2-7	-	CASSPGPSRDRPHEQYF	TGTGCCAGCAGCCCCGGGCCCAGCCGGGACAGGCCTCACGAGCAGTACTTC
TRBV19	TRBD1	TRBJ2-2	-	CASSTIGQGAGELFF	TGTGCCAGTAGTACCATCGGACAGGGGGCCGGGGAGCTGTTTTTT
TRBV18	TRBD1	TRBJ1-4	-	CASYGTVPELFF	TGTGCCAGCTATGGGACAGTCCCGGAACTGTTTTTT
TRBV12-3/TRBV12-4	TRBD1	TRBJ1-5	-	CASSRQGGQPQHF	TGTGCCAGCAGTCGACAGGGCGGTCAGCCCCAGCATTTT
TRBV30	-	TRBJ1-4	few	CAWGQRNEKLFF	TGTGCCTGGGGACAGAGGAATGAAAAACTGTTTTTT
TRBV6-5	TRBD1	TRBJ2-7	-	CASSYRQGAAYEQYF	TGTGCCAGCAGTTACCGACAGGGGGCCGCCTACGAGCAGTACTTC
TRBV5-1	TRBD1	TRBJ1-1	-	CASSSGQGARAEAFF	TGCGCCAGCAGCTCGGGACAGGGGGCAAGGGCTGAAGCTTTCTTT